The 3 T cell receptor beta chains listed next were all sequenced from one sample in a study of human T cells and chemical hapten exposure. Time point meaning: patch test 2, 6 weeks after DPC sensitization. Regarding treatment: therapeutic diphenylcyclopropenone sensitization with weekly scalp DPC. TCRdb reprocessed the RACE reads with MiXCR, giving one entry per CDR3 protein. The sample lists around 80,000 distinct CDR3 sequences; around 7% were seen once. The sequencing used whole blood, collected in connection with sensitization to the hapten diphenylcyclopropenone (DPC). The receptor set was obtained from a woman aged 25 to 39 with alopecia areata. Some clones in this sample may be carry-over from other donors' samples.

The table lists this clonotype with many counts. The chain combines TRBV5-1 with TRBJ2-3; no firm D call. The CDR3 totals 15 residues. Germline lookup yields CDR1 SGHRS and CDR2 YFSETQ. V was cut by 2 bases and J by 2 bases, with 12 bases left in between. The CDR3 loop reads CASSLMGSLTDTQYF. In nucleotides, the CDR3 is TGCGCCAGCAGCTTAATGGGCAGCCTCACAGATACGCAGTATTTT.

V and J are TRBV6-2 or TRBV6-3 and TRBJ2-2, with D possibly matching TRBD1 (6 bases). Trimming shortened V by 4 bases and J by 4 bases, and 13 bases separated the two germline ends. Germline V gene sequence: CDR1 MNHEY, CDR2 SVGEGT. The CDR3 spans 15 residues. The CDR3 spells CASSSLGAVTGELFF. The CDR3 DNA is TGTGCCAGCAGTTCCCTGGGGGCCGTCACCGGGGAGCTGTTTTTT.

This clonotype occurred a few times. This rearrangement joins TRBV29-1 to TRBJ1-1, with D perhaps matching TRBD1 (6 bases). CDR1 is SQVTM and CDR2 is ANQGSEA in the germline V gene. The CDR3 loop spans 14 amino acids. With 3 bases removed from V and 0 bases from J, the gap between germline ends came to 11 bases. CDR3 sequence (DNA): TGCAGCGTTGATATGGGGACAATGAACACTGAAGCTTTCTTT. Amino acid sequence: CSVDMGTMNTEAFF.